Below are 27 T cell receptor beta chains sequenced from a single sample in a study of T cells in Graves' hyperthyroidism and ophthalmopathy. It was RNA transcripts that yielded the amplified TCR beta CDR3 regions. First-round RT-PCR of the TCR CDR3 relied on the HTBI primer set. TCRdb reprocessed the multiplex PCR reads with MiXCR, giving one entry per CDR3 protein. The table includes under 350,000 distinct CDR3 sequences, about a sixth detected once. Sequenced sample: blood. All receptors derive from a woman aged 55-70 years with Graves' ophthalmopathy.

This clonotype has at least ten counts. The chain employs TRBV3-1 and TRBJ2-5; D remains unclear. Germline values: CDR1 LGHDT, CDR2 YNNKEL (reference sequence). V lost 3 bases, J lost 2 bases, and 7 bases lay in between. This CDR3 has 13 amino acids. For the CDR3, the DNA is TGTGCCAGCAGCCAGGGTATACAAGAGACCCAGTACTTC. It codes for CASSQGIQETQYF.

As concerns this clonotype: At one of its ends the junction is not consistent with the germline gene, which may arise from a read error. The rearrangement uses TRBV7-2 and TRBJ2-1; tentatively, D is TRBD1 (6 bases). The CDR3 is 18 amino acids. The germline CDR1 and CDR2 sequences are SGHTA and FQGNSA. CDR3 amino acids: CASSQGLGTGTRDNEQFF. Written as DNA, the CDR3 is TGCGCCAGCAGCCAAGGTTTAGGGACCGGGACACGGGACAATGAGCAGTTCTTC.

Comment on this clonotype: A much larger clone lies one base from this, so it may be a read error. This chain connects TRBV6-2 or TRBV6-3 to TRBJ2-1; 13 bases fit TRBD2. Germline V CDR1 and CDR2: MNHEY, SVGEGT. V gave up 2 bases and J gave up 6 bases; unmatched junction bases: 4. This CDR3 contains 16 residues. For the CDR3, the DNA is TGTGCCAGCAGTTACGGACTAGCGGGGGTGTGCAATGAGCAGTTCTTC. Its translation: CASSYGLAGVCNEQFF.

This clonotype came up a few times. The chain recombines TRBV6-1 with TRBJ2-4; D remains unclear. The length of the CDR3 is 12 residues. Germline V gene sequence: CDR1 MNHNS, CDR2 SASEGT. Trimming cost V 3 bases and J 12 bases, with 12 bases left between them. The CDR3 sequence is CASSDPTRNQYF. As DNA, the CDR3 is TGTGCCAGCAGTGACCCGACTCGAAATCAGTACTTC.

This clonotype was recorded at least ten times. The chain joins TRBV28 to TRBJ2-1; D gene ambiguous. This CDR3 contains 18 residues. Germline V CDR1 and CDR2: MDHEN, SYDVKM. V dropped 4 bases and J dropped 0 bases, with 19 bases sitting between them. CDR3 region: CASSYNPGRTSSYNEQFF. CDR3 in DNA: TGTGCCAGCAGTTACAACCCAGGACGGACCAGCTCCTACAATGAGCAGTTCTTC.

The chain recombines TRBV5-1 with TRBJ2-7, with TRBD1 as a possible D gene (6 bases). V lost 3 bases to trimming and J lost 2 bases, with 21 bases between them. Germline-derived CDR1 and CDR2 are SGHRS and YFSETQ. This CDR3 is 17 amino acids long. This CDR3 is CASSSNPQQGTTYEQYF. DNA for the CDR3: TGCGCCAGCAGCTCTAATCCACAACAGGGTACTACCTACGAGCAGTACTTC.

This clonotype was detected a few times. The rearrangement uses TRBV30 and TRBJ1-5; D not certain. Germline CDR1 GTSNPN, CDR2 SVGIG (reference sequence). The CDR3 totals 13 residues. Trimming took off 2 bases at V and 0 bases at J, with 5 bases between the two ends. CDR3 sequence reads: CAWSMGSNQPQHF. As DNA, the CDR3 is TGTGCCTGGAGTATGGGTAGCAATCAGCCCCAGCATTTT. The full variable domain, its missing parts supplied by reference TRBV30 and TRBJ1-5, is SQTIHQWPATLVQPVGSPLSLECTVEGTSNPNLYWYRQAAGRGLQLLFYSVGIGQISSEVPQNLSASRPQDRQFILSSKKLLLSDSGFYLCAWSMGSNQPQHFGDGTRLSIL.

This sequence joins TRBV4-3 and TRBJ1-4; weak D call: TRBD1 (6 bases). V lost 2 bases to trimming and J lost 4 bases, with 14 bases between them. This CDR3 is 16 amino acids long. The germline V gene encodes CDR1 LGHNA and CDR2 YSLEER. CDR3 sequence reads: CASSQSGTSINEKLFF. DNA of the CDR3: TGCGCCAGCAGCCAATCCGGGACAAGTATTAATGAAAAACTGTTTTTT.

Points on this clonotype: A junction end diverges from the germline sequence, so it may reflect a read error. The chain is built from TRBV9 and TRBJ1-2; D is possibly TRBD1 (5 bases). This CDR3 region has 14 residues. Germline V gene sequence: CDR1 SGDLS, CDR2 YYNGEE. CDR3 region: CASSVDSGGYGCTF. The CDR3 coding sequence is TGTGCCAGCAGCGTGGACTCGGGGGGGTATGGCTGCACCTTC.

CDR3 sequence: CASSYEDSRDIQYF. For the CDR3, the DNA is TGTGCCAGCAGTTACGAAGACTCAAGGGACATTCAGTACTTC. This rearrangement joins TRBV6-2 or TRBV6-3 to TRBJ2-4, with unresolved D. The CDR3 extends over 14 amino acids. Germline-derived CDR1 and CDR2 are MNHEY and SVGEGT. Trimming pared 2 bases from V and 8 bases from J, leaving 13 bases between.

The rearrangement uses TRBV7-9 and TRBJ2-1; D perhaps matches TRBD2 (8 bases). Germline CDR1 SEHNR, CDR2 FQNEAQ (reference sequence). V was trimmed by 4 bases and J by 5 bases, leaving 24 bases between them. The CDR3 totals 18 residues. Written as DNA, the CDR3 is TGTGCCAGCAGCTCCCCAGGGGGAAGCGGGAGTGTGCACAATGAGCAGTTCTTC. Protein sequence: CASSSPGGSGSVHNEQFF.

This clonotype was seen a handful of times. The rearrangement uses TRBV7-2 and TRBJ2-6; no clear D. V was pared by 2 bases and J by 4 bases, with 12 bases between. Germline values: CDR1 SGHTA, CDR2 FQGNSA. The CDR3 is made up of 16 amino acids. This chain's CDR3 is CASSLHWGWGANVLTF. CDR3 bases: TGTGCCAGCAGCTTACATTGGGGTTGGGGGGCCAACGTCCTGACTTTC.

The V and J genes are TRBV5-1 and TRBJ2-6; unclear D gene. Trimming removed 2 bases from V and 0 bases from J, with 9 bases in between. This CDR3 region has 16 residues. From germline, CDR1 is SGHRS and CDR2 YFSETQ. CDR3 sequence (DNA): TGCGCCAGCAGCTTACCTACAATCTCTGGGGCCAACGTCCTGACTTTC. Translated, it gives CASSLPTISGANVLTF.

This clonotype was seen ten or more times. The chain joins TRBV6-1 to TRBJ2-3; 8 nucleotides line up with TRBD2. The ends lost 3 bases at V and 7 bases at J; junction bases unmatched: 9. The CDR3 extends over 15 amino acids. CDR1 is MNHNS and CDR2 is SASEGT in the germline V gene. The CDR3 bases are TGTGCCAGCAGTGATCCCGCGGGAGGACACAATACGCAGTATTTT. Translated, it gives CASSDPAGGHNTQYF.

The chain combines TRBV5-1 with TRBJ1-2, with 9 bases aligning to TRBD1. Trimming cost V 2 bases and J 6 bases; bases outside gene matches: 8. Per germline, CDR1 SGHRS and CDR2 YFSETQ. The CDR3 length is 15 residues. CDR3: CASSLDRGETDGYTF. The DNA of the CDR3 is TGCGCCAGCAGCTTAGACAGGGGGGAGACGGATGGCTACACCTTC.

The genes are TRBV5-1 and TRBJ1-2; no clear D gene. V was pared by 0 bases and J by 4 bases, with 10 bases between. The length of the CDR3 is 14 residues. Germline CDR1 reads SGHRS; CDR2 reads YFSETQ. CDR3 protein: CASSLGGDPYGYTF. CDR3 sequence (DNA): TGCGCCAGCAGCTTGGGGGGTGATCCCTATGGCTACACCTTC.

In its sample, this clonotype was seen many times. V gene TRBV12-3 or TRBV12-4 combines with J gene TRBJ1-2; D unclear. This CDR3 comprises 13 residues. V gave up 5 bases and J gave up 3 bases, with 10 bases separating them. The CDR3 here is CASSSRVHYGYTF. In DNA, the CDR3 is TGTGCCAGCAGTAGCAGAGTTCACTATGGCTACACCTTC.

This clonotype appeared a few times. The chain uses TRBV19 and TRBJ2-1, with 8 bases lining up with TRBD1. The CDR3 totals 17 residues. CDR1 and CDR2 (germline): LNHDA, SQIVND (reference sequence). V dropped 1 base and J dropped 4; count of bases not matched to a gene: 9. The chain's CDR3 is CASSIGRTGRGYNEQFF. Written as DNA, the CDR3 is TGTGCCAGTAGTATAGGGAGGACAGGGCGAGGGTACAATGAGCAGTTCTTC.

The CDR3 loop is CASSYSISGNQPQHF. The CDR3 coding sequence is TGTGCCAGCAGTTACTCGATCTCTGGAAATCAGCCCCAGCATTTT. The chain is built from TRBV6-2 or TRBV6-3 and TRBJ1-5; D uncertain. Germline CDR1 and CDR2: MNHEY and SVGEGT. This CDR3 is built from 15 residues. Trimming pared 0 bases from V and 4 bases from J, leaving 10 bases between.

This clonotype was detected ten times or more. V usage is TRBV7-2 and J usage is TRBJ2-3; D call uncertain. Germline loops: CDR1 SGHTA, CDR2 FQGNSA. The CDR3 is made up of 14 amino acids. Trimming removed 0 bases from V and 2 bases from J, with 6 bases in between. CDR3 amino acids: CASSLAGFTDTQYF. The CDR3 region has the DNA TGTGCCAGCAGCTTAGCTGGCTTCACAGATACGCAGTATTTT.

CDR3 loop: CASSRQRSSYNEQFF. The DNA of the CDR3 is TGTGCCAGCAGCCGTCAACGGAGCTCCTACAATGAGCAGTTCTTC. J is TRBJ2-1 and V is TRBV28; no clear D. V was clipped by 6 bases and J by 0 bases, with 12 bases between them. CDR1 and CDR2 (germline): MDHEN, SYDVKM. The CDR3 consists of 15 residues.

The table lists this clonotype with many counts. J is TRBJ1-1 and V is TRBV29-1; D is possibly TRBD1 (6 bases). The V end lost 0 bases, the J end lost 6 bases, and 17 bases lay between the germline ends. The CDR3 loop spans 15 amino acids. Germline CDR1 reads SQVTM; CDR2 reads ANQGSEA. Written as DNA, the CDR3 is TGCAGCGTTGAAGATCTGAGAGGGGGTAACCCTGAAGCTTTCTTT. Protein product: CSVEDLRGGNPEAFF.

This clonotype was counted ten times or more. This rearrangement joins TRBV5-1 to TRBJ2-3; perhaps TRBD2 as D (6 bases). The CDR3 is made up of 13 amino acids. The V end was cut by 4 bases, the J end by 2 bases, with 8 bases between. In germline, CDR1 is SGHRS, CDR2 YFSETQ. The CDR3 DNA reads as TGCGCCAGCAGCAAGGGACTCACAGATACGCAGTATTTT. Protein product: CASSKGLTDTQYF.

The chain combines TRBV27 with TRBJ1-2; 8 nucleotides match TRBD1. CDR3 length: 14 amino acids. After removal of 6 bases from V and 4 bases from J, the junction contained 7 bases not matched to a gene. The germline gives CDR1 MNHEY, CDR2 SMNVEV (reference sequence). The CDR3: CASRNPQGGYGYTF. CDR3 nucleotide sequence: TGTGCCAGCAGGAACCCACAGGGGGGCTATGGCTACACCTTC.

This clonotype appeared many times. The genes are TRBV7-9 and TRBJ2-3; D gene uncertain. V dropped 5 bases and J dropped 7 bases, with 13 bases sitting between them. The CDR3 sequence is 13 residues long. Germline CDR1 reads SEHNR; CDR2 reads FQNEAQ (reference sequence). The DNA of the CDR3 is TGTGCCAGCAGCCATCCCCTGAGCCATACGCAGTATTTT. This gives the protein CASSHPLSHTQYF. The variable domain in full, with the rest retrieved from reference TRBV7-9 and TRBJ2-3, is DTGVSQNPRHKITKRGQNVTFRCDPISEHNRLYWYRQTLGQGPEFLTYFQNEAQLEKSRLLSDRFSAERPKGSFSTLEIQRTEQGDSAMYLCASSHPLSHTQYFGPGTRLTVL.

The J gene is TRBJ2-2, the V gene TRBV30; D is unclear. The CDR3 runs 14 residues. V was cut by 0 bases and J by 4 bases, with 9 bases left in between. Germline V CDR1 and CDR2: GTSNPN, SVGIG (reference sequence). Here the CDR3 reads CAWSVPPGTGELFF. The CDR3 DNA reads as TGTGCCTGGAGTGTACCACCGGGCACCGGGGAGCTGTTTTTT.

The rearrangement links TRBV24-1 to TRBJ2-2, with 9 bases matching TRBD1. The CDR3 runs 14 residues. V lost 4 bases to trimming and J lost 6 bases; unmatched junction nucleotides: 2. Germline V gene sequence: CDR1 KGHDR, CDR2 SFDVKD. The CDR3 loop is CATSDGTGSGELFF. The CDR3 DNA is TGTGCCACCAGTGACGGGACAGGGTCCGGGGAGCTGTTTTTT.